This TCR beta chain was retrieved from a study of vaccination and CD4 T cells after COVID-19. On the study more broadly: Control wells got either CEFX epitopes, HIV-1 Nef peptides, or no peptide at all.

The length of the CDR3 is 15 residues. The germline V and J ends were trimmed by 3 bases and 6 bases, with 14 bases remaining between them. Once obtained from cultured CD4+ T cells, the DNA was sequenced using the Oncomine TCR Beta short-read assay. One entry per CDR3 protein results from TCRdb running MiXCR on the PCR reads. The sample has 8,500 to 10,000 distinct CDR3 sequences, roughly 50% seen once; the top ten hold 7.5% to 8%. A remark on this clonotype: The antigen is undetermined.

Treatment meaning: approximately nine-day PBMC culture with coronavirus spike peptide pools or control peptides (ViraFEST assay). Researchers reported culturing about 2 million PBMCs per well with 8.5 to 10 IU/ml IL-2 and approximately 10 ug/ml peptide pools. This receptor was obtained from a human donor who had recovered from COVID-19. The sequencing sample was made of CD4+ T cells from blood, cultured in vitro. The gene calls are TRBV12-3 or TRBV12-4 and TRBJ2-2; possible D gene TRBD1, 6 bases. The CDR3 nucleotides are TGTGCCAGCAGTTTTAGACAGGTGGGGCCCGGGGAGCTGTTTTTT. It is translated as CASSFRQVGPGELFF.